The source of this T cell receptor (beta chain) is a study of CD8 T cells in Susac syndrome. The authors reverse transcribed roughly 0.5 to 1 ug RNA with random hexamers. The immunoSEQ assay covered 54 Vbeta and 13 Jbeta segments for CDR3. TCRdb re-called the immunoSEQ multiplex PCR reads through MiXCR, storing one row per CDR3 protein. The sample contains approximately 270,000 distinct CDR3 sequences, over 85% of which appear only once. CD8+ and CD4+ T cells circulating in blood were sequenced for TCR beta. Those who served as multiple sclerosis controls were treatment-naive patients with stable or active relapsing-remitting disease. Negative isolation yielded the CD8+ and CD4+ T cells, while FACS enriched the TEMRA cells. The CDR3 has 17 amino acids. The ends lost 7 bases at V and 5 bases at J; junction bases unmatched: 19.

This receptor was obtained from a human donor with multiple sclerosis. The V gene is TRBV23-1, the J gene TRBJ2-5; 7 bases align to TRBD2. TRBV23-1 is an open reading frame whose function is uncertain. Input material: CD4+ T cells from PBMCs. The CDR3 bases are TGCGCCAGCAACCACCTTCCGGGGGTTCAAGCGGGGGAGACCCAGTACTTC. Translating gives CASNHLPGVQAGETQYF.